These 2 T cell receptor beta chains share one sample of origin, sequenced in a study of shared clonotypes between healthy human individuals (dated by TCRdb to about 2020). Library prep was done by the immunoSEQ multiplex PCR assay. In TCRdb, the immuneACCESS table is reduced to in-frame sequences with V and J assigned. These tables do not hold every clone; where another copy was compared, an unresolved V gene accounts for under half, and the others remain unexplained. This sample holds hundreds of thousands of clones; 60% to 80% were observed only once. The top ten constitute around 2% of the sample. The source material was memory CD4+ T cells sorted from blood. The cell subset or site label corresponds to: CD45RA-negative fraction. These TCRs come from a woman in her twenties or thirties in good health.

The chain joins TRBV10-2 to TRBJ2-7; 7 bases map to TRBD2. V shed 5 bases, J shed 4 bases, and the junction held 11 bases outside the gene matches. CDR1 WSHSY and CDR2 SAAADI come from the germline V gene. The length of the CDR3 is 15 residues. The CDR3 sequence: CASSSAWREQYEQYF. The CDR3 DNA is TGCGCCAGCAGTTCCGCCTGGCGGGAGCAGTACGAGCAGTACTTC.

With respect to this clone: The same CDR3 arises from other DNA sequences in this sample as well. The chain recombines TRBV18 with TRBJ2-2, with D unclear. CDR1 KGHSH and CDR2 LQKENI come from the germline V gene. The V and J ends lost 6 bases and 4 bases respectively, with 6 bases between them. The length of the CDR3 is 12 residues. In nucleotides, the CDR3 is TGTGCCAGCTCCCCGCTCACCGGGGAGCTGTTTTTT. Its protein product is CASSPLTGELFF. Full variable domain (rest looked up from reference TRBV18 and TRBJ2-2): NAGVMQNPRHLVRRRGQEARLRCSPMKGHSHVYWYRQLPEEGLKFMVYLQKENIIDESGMPKERFSAEFPKEGPSILRIQQVVRGDSAAYFCASSPLTGELFFGEGSRLTVL.